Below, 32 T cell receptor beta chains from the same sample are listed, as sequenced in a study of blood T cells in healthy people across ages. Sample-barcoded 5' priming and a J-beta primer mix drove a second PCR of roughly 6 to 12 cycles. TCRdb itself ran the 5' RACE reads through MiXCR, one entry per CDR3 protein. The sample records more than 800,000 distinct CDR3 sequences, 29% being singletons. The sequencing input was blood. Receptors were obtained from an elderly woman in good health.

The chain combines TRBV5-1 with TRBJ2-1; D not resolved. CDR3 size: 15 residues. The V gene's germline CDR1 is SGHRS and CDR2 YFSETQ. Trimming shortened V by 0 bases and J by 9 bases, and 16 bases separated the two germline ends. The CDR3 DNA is TGCGCCAGCAGCTTGGTCTCCACTCGGCGTGGTGAGCAGTTCTTC. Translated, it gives CASSLVSTRRGEQFF.

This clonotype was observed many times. CDR3 residues: CASRRSGTGKNIQYF. Here the CDR3 DNA reads TGTGCCAGCAGGCGATCCGGGACAGGGAAGAACATTCAGTACTTC. The V gene is TRBV12-3 or TRBV12-4, the J gene TRBJ2-4, with 9 positions matching TRBD1. Trimming at V came to 6 bases and at J to 7 bases, leaving 10 bases not matched to a gene. This CDR3 has 15 amino acids.

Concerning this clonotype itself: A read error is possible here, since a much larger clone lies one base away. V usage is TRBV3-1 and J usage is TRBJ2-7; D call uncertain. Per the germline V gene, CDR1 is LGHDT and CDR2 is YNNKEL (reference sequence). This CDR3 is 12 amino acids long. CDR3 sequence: CASNQDIYEQYF. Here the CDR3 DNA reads TGTGCCAGCAACCAAGATATCTACGAGCAGTACTTC.

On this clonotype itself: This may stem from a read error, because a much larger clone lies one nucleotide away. The CDR3 DNA follows: TGTGCCAGCAGTAAGCGGGGGGGCATGCGGAATGAGCAGTTCTTC. It encodes CASSKRGGMRNEQFF. The chain uses TRBV6-5 and TRBJ2-1; 10 nucleotides match TRBD2. CDR3 length equals 15 residues. Germline-derived CDR1 and CDR2 are MNHEY and SVGAGI. J lost 7 bases, V lost 5 bases, and 8 bases had no gene match.

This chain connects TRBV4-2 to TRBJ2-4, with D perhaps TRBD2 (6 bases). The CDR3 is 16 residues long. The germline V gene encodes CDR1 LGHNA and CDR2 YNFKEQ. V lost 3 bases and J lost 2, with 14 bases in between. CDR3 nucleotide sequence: TGTGCCAGCAGCCATCACGTCGGGACTCCCAAAAACATTCAGTACTTC. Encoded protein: CASSHHVGTPKNIQYF.

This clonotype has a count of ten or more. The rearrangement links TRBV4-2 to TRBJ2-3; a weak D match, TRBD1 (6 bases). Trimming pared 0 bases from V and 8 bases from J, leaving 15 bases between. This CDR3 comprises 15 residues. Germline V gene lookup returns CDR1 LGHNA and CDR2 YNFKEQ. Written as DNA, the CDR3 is TGTGCCAGCAGCCAAGACAGGGGAACGTTTAGTACGCAGTATTTT. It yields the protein CASSQDRGTFSTQYF.

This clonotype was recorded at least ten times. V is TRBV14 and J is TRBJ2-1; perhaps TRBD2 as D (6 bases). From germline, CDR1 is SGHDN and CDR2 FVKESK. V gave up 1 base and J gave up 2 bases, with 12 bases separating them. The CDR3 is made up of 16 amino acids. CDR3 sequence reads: CASSQVGGVAYNEQFF. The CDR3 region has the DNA TGTGCCAGCAGCCAAGTGGGCGGGGTAGCCTACAATGAGCAGTTCTTC.

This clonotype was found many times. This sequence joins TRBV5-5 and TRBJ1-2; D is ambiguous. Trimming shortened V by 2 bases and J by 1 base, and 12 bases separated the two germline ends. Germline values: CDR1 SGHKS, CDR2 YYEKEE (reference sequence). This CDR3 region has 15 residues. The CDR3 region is CASSLNGGVNYGYTF. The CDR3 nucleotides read TGTGCCAGCAGCTTAAATGGTGGGGTTAACTATGGCTACACCTTC.

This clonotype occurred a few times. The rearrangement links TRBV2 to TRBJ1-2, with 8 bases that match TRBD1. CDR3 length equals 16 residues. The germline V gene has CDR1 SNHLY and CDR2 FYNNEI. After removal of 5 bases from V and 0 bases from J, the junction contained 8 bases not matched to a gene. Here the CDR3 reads CASSPTGTGPNYGYTF. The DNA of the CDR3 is TGTGCCAGCAGTCCGACCGGGACAGGACCTAACTATGGCTACACCTTC.

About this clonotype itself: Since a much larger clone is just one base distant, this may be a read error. CDR3 DNA sequence: TGCAGTGCTAGAGCGGAGAGGGGCATCGGCTACACCTTC. Translated, it gives CSARAERGIGYTF. The V and J genes are TRBV20-1 and TRBJ1-2; D perhaps matches TRBD1 (5 bases). Germline CDR1 reads DFQATT; CDR2 reads SNEGSKA (reference sequence). Trimming pared 1 base from V and 8 bases from J, leaving 14 bases between. The CDR3 has 13 amino acids.

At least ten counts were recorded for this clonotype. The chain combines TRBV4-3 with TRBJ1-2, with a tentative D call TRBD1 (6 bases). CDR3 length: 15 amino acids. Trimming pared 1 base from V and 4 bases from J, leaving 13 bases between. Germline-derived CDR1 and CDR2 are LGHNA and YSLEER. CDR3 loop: CASSQVKGVAYGYTF. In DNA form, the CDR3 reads TGCGCCAGCAGCCAAGTGAAGGGGGTCGCCTATGGCTACACCTTC.

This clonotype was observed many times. This CDR3 is CASSFTGGRTQYF. DNA of the CDR3: TGTGCCAGCAGCTTCACGGGGGGGCGTACGCAGTATTTT. V gene TRBV5-6 combines with J gene TRBJ2-3, with 8 bases aligning to TRBD2. The CDR3 has 13 residues. V gave up 2 bases and J gave up 8 bases; unmatched junction bases: 4. Germline lookup yields CDR1 SGHDT and CDR2 YYEEEE.

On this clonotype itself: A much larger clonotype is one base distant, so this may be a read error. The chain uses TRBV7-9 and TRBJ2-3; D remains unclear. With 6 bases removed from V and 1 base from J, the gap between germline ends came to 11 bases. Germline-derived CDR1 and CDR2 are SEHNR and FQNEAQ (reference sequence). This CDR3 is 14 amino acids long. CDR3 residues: CASRLRQGTDTQYF. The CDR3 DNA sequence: TGTGCCAGCAGATTGAGACAAGGCACAGATACGCAGTATTTT. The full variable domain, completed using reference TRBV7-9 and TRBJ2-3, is DTGVSQNPRHKITKRGQNVTFRCDPISEHNRLYWYRQTLGQGPEFLTYFQNEAQLEKSRLLSDRFSAERPKGSFSTLEIQRTEQGDSAMYLCASRLRQGTDTQYFGPGTRLTVL.

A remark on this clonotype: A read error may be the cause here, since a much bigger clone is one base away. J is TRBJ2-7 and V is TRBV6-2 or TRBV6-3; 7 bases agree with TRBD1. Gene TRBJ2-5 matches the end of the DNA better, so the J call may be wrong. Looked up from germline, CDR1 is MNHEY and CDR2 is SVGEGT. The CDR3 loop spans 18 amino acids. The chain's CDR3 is CASNYSRWTGGQGQTQYF. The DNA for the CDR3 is TGTGCCAGCAATTACTCTAGGTGGACAGGTGGTCAGGGGCAGACCCAGTACTTC.

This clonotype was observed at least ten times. DNA for the CDR3: TGTGCCAGCAGCTCGATTAGGGGAAATGAGCAGTTCTTC. Translated, it gives CASSSIRGNEQFF. The gene calls are TRBV7-2 and TRBJ2-1, with a tentative D call TRBD1 (5 bases). The length of the CDR3 is 13 residues. V lost 4 bases, J lost 7 bases, and 11 bases lay in between. Germline-derived CDR1 and CDR2 are SGHTA and FQGNSA.

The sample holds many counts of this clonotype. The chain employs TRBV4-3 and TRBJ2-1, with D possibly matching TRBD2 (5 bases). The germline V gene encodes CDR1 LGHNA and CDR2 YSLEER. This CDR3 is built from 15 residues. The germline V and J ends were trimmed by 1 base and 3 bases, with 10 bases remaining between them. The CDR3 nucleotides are TGCGCCAGCAGCCAAGGAGGAGGCAGCTACAATGAGCAGTTCTTC. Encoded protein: CASSQGGGSYNEQFF.

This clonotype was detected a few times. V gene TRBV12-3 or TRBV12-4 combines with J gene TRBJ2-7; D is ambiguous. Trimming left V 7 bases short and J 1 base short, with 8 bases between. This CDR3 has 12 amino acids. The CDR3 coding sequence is TGTGCCAGCAATTTCGGGTCCTACGAGCAGTACTTC. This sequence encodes CASNFGSYEQYF.

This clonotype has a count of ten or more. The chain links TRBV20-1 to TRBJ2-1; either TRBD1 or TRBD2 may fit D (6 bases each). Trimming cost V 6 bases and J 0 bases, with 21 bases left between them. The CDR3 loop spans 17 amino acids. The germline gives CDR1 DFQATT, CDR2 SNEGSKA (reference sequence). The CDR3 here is CSATTGGGTRSYNEQFF. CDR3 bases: TGCAGTGCAACAACCGGGGGCGGGACCCGCTCCTACAATGAGCAGTTCTTC.

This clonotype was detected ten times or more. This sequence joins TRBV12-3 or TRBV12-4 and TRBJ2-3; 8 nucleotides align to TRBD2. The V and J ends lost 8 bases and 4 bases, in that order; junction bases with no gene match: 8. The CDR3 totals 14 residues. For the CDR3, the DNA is TGTGCCAGCCGTCCAGCGGGGGCCGCAGATACGCAGTATTTT. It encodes CASRPAGAADTQYF.

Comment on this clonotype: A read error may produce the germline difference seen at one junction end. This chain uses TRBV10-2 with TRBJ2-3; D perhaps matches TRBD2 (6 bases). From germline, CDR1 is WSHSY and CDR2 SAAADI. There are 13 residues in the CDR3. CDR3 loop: CTSSGGGTDTQYF. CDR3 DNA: TGCACCAGCAGTGGCGGGGGCACAGATACGCAGTATTTT.

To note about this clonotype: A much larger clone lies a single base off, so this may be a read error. Written as DNA, the CDR3 is TGTGCCACCAGTGGGGAGGGGCGCTCCTACAATGAGCAGTACTTC. Its translation is CATSGEGRSYNEQYF. V gene TRBV24-1 combines with J gene TRBJ2-1; the match to TRBD2 covers 7 bases. The J call may be mistaken, given a closer DNA end match to TRBJ2-7. The CDR3 sequence is 15 residues long. Germline values: CDR1 KGHDR, CDR2 SFDVKD.

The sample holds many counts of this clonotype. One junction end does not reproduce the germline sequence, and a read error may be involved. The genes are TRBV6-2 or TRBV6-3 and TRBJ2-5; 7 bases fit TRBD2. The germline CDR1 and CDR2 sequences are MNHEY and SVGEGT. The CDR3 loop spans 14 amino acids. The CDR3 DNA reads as TGTGCCAGCACTTACCCGGGGGGCCAAGAGACCCAGTACTTC. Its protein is CASTYPGGQETQYF.

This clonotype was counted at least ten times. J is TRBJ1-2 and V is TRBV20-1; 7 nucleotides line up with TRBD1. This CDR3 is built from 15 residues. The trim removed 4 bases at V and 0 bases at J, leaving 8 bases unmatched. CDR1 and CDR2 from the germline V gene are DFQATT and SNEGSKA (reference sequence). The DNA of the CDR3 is TGCAGTGCTAAAAGGGACAGACACCCTAACTATGGCTACACCTTC. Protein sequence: CSAKRDRHPNYGYTF.

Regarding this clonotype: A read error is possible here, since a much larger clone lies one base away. DNA of the CDR3: TGTGCCTGGAGTGGCAGGAACGCAGGGGCCAACGTCCTGACTTTC. Residues: CAWSGRNAGANVLTF. The chain joins TRBV30 to TRBJ2-6; D unclear. CDR3 length: 15 residues. The V gene's germline CDR1 is GTSNPN and CDR2 SVGIG (reference sequence). V gave up 1 base and J gave up 4 bases, with 11 bases separating them.

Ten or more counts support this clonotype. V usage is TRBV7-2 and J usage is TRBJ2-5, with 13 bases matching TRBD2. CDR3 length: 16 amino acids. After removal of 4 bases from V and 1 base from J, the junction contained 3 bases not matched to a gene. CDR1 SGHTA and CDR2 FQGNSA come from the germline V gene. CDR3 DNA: TGTGCCAGCAGCTCCGGACTAGCGGGGGCCCAAGAGACCCAGTACTTC. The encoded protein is CASSSGLAGAQETQYF. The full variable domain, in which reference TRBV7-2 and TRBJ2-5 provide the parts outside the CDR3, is GAGVSQSPSNKVTEKGKDVELRCDPISGHTALYWYRQSLGQGLEFLIYFQGNSAPDKSGLPSDRFSAERTGGSVSTLTIQRTQQEDSAVYLCASSSGLAGAQETQYFGPGTRLLVL.

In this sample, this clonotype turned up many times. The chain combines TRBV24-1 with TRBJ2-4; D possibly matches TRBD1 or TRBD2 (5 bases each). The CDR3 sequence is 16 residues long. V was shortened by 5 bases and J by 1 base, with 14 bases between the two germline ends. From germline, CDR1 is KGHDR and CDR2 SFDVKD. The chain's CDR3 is CATSGGELGAKNIQYF. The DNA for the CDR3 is TGTGCCACCAGTGGAGGGGAACTGGGGGCCAAAAACATTCAGTACTTC.

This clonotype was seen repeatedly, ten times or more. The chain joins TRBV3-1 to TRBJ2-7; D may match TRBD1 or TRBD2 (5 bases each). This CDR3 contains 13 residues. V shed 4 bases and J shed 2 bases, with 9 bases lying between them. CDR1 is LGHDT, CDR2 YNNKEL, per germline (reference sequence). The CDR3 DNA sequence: TGTGCCAGCAGCCCCGGGGCGACCTACGAGCAGTACTTC. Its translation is CASSPGATYEQYF.

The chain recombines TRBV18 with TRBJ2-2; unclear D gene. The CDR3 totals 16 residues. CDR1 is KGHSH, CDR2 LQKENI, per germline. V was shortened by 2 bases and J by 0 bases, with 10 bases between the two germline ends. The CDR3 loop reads CASSPLPPPNTGELFF. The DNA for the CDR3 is TGTGCCAGCTCACCATTACCGCCCCCGAACACCGGGGAGCTGTTTTTT.

For the CDR3, the DNA is TGCAGTGTCACGGGCAGGGGGTCCTACGAGCAGTACTTC. As protein: CSVTGRGSYEQYF. The chain is built from TRBV20-1 and TRBJ2-7; TRBD1 matches at 7 bases. This CDR3 contains 13 residues. Germline trimming cut 7 bases from V and 1 base from J; bases unmatched to any gene: 7. Germline CDR1 reads DFQATT; CDR2 reads SNEGSKA (reference sequence).

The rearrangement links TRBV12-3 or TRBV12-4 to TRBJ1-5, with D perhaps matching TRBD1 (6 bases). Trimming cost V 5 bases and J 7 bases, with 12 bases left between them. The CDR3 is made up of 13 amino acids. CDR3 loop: CASSPGAWQPQHF. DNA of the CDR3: TGTGCCAGCAGTCCAGGGGCTTGGCAGCCCCAGCATTTT.

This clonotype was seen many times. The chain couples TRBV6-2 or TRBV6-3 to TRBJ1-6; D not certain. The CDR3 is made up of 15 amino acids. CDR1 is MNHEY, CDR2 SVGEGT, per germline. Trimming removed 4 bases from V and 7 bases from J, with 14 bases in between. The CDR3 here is CASSFLDLGNSPLHF. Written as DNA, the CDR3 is TGTGCCAGCAGTTTCCTGGATCTGGGGAATTCACCCCTCCACTTT.

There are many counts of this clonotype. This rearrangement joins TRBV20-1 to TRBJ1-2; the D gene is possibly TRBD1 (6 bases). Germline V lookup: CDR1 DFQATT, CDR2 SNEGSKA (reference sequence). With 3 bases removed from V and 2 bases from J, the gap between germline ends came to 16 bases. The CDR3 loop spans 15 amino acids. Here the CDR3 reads CSARERITGNYGYTF. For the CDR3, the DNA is TGCAGTGCTAGGGAACGAATTACAGGGAACTATGGCTACACCTTC.